The entry below gives a single TCR beta chain sequence along with its context. This entry belongs to a study of blood T cell repertoires in COVID-19. Across the study: COVID-19 samples from acute and convalescent phases originated in the United States, Italy and Spain. T cells, B-cell-depleted T cells, or PBMCs supplied cDNA or gDNA.

CDR1 is SGHDT and CDR2 is YYEEEE in the germline V gene. The CDR3 loop spans 13 amino acids. Trimming cost V 4 bases and J 4 bases; bases outside gene matches: 4. How the authors handled the data: Using reference gene primer amplification, nucleated cell counts were estimated. The data were produced by immunoSEQ multiplex PCR, yet TCRdb's version contains in-frame clones alone and is incomplete. The V and J calls and clone size come from that table; D and trimming were worked out from the DNA. The repertoire includes roughly 200,000 clones, about 88% of them detected once, and less than 3% sits in the top ten.

Sequenced: peripheral blood. The sequence derives from a man between 35 and 55 years old with active or convalescent COVID-19. The rearrangement links TRBV5-6 to TRBJ1-2; TRBD1 aligns across 7 bases. The CDR3 reads CASSRDSLYGYTF. Written as DNA, the CDR3 is TGTGCCAGCAGCAGGGACAGTCTCTATGGCTACACCTTC.